This T cell receptor beta chain was sequenced in a study of T-cell reconstitution after alpha-beta-depleted transplantation in children. A TCRbeta library incorporating unique molecular identifiers was prepared. TCRdb reprocessed the PCR reads via MiXCR and lists one record per CDR3 protein. The table lists approximately 590,000 distinct CDR3 sequences, more than 9% of them singletons, with less than 4.5% in the top ten. V lost 3 bases and J lost 7, with 10 bases in between. CDR1 SGDLS and CDR2 YYNGEE come from the germline V gene. This CDR3 comprises 12 residues. The sequences come from PBMCs from the stem cell graft donor, collected from the stem cell graft. V is TRBV9 and J is TRBJ1-2; a possible D gene is TRBD1 (5 bases). The clonotype originates from a human donor who donated a stem cell graft to a child with acute myeloid leukemia. The CDR3 coding sequence is TGTGCCAGCAGCGGTGAGGGGTTTGGCTACACCTTC. It encodes CASSGEGFGYTF.